The T cell receptor beta chain described here comes from a study of CD8 T cells in Susac syndrome. Study context: The sequenced Susac syndrome patients included more than five who had clinically active disease and about 8 who were in remission.

Study results and limitations: It was acknowledged by the study that relatively few individuals were included in its TCR sequencing and HLA analysis.

With respect to this clonotype: Its antigen is unknown.

Sequencing of TCR beta was performed on blood CD8+ and CD4+ T cells. RNA was extracted with the RNeasy kit, and a quantity of about 0.5 to 1 ug was reverse transcribed using random hexamers. TCRdb redid the calling of the immunoSEQ multiplex PCR reads with MiXCR, one entry per CDR3 protein. The table includes 210,000 or so distinct CDR3 sequences, 94% detected once. Trimming took off 0 bases at V and 5 bases at J, with 11 bases between the two ends. The CDR3 is 14 amino acids. CDR1 DFQATT and CDR2 SNEGSKA come from the germline V gene (reference sequence). The chain links TRBV20-1 to TRBJ2-1; the D gene is possibly TRBD1 (6 bases). The sequencing input was CD4+ T cells from PBMCs. The source is a human donor with Susac syndrome. CDR3: CSARDARGDNEQFF. DNA for the CDR3: TGCAGTGCTAGAGATGCCAGGGGAGACAATGAGCAGTTCTTC.